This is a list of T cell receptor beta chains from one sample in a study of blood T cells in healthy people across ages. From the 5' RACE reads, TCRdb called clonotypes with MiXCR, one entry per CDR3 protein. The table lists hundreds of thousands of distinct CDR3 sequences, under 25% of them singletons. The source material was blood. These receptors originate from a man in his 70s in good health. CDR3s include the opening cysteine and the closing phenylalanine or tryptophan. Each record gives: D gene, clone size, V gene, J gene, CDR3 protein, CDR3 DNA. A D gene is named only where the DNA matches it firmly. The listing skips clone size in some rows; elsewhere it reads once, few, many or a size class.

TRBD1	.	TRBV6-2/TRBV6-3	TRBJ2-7	CASSPWGQGKGSYEQYF	TGTGCCAGCAGTCCCTGGGGACAGGGTAAAGGCTCCTACGAGCAGTACTTC
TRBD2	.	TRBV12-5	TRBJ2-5	CASGLGLAGSQETQYF	TGTGCTAGTGGTTTGGGCCTAGCGGGGTCTCAAGAGACCCAGTACTTC
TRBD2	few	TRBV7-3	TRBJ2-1	CASSQGAGGPYEQFF	TGTGCCAGCAGCCAAGGGGCGGGAGGGCCCTATGAGCAGTTCTTC
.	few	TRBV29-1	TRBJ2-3	CSVEEAQYF	TGCAGCGTTGAAGAGGCGCAGTATTTT
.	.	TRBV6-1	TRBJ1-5	CASSEVHLNQPQHF	TGTGCCAGCAGTGAAGTACACCTCAATCAGCCCCAGCATTTT
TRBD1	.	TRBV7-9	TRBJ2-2	CASSSDRATGELFF	TGTGCCAGCAGCTCGGACAGGGCCACCGGGGAGCTGTTTTTT
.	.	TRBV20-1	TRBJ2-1	CSGFGSTYNEQFF	TGCAGTGGGTTCGGGAGTACTTACAATGAGCAGTTCTTC
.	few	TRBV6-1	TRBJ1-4	CASFSEGRLFF	TGTGCCAGCTTTTCGGAGGGCAGGCTGTTTTTT
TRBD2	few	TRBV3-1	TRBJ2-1	CASSQDASGSGEQFF	TGTGCCAGCAGCCAAGACGCTAGCGGGAGTGGCGAGCAGTTCTTC
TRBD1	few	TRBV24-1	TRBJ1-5	CATTIRDREGNQPQHF	TGTGCCACCACTATCCGGGACAGGGAAGGCAATCAGCCCCAGCATTTT
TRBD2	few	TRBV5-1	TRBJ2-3	CASRVGTKETQYF	TGCGCCAGCAGAGTCGGGACTAAAGAAACGCAGTATTTT
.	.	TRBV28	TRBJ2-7	CASSRTRDEQYF	TGTGCCAGCAGCCGGACCAGGGACGAGCAGTACTTC
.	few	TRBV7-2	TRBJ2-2	CASRERMANTGELFF	TGTGCCAGCAGGGAAAGGATGGCGAACACCGGGGAGCTGTTTTTT
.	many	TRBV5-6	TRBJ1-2	CASSRGTDEYYGYTF	TGTGCCAGCAGCCGCGGGACTGACGAATACTATGGCTACACCTTC
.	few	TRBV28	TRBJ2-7	CASSTLQGAQVNEQYF	TGTGCCAGCAGTACACTTCAAGGGGCCCAGGTCAACGAGCAGTACTTC
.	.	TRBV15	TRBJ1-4	CATSLRRTNEKLFF	TGTGCCACCAGCCTCCGGAGGACTAATGAAAAACTGTTTTTT
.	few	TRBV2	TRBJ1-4	CASSSGQGRLEKLFF	TGTGCCAGCAGCTCAGGGCAGGGGCGCCTCGAAAAACTGTTTTTT
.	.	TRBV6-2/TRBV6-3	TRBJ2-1	CATQGRDHNEQFF	TGTGCCACCCAGGGCAGGGATCACAATGAGCAGTTCTTC
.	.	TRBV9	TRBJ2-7	CASNPGQTGEQYF	TGTGCCAGCAACCCAGGACAAACGGGCGAGCAGTACTTC
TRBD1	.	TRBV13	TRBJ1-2	CASSAQGVRGYTF	TGTGCCAGCAGCGCACAGGGGGTGAGAGGCTACACCTTC
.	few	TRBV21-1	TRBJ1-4	CASSSWTGGILEKLFF	TGTGCCAGCAGCTCATGGACAGGGGGCATATTGGAAAAACTGTTTTTT
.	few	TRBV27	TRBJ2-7	CASSPGLYMSSYEQYF	TGTGCCAGCAGTCCCGGACTTTATATGAGCTCCTACGAGCAGTACTTC
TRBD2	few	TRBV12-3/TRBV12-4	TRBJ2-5	CASTEGTSGNQETQYF	TGTGCCAGCACCGAGGGGACTAGCGGGAACCAAGAGACCCAGTACTTC
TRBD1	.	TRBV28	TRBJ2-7	CASSLQGVREQYF	TGTGCCAGCAGTTTACAGGGGGTCCGCGAGCAGTACTTC
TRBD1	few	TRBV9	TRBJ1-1	CASSVGWQGVEAFF	TGTGCCAGCAGCGTAGGCTGGCAGGGGGTTGAAGCTTTCTTT
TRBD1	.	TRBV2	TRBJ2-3	CASRGQVSTDTQYF	TGTGCCAGCAGGGGACAGGTTAGCACAGATACGCAGTATTTT
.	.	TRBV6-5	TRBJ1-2	CASSYTGKNYGYTF	TGTGCCAGCAGTTACACCGGGAAGAACTATGGCTACACCTTC
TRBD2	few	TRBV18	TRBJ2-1	CASSLTSGRSEWSYNEQFF	TGTGCCAGCTCACTAACTAGCGGGAGGTCGGAGTGGTCCTACAATGAGCAGTTCTTC
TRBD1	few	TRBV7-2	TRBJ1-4	CASSNRGSNEKLFF	TGTGCCAGCAGCAACAGGGGGTCTAATGAAAAACTGTTTTTT
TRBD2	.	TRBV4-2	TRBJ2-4	CASSQAPGAGNIQYF	TGTGCCAGCAGCCAAGCCCCGGGAGCGGGGAACATTCAGTACTTC
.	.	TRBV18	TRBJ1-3	CASSPTADGNTIYF	TGTGCCAGCTCACCAACGGCGGATGGAAACACCATATATTTT
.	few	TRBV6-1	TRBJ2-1	CASSEVPDRGYNEQFF	TGTGCCAGCAGTGAAGTTCCGGACAGAGGCTACAATGAGCAGTTCTTC
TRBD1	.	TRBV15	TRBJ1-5	CATSRDTPGTGNQPQHF	TGTGCCACCAGCAGAGATACCCCGGGGACAGGTAATCAGCCCCAGCATTTT
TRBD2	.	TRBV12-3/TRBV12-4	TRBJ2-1	CASSTSGAYNEQFF	TGTGCCAGTAGTACTAGCGGGGCCTACAATGAGCAGTTCTTC
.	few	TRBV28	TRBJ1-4	CASSSSGDSNEKLFF	TGTGCCAGCAGTTCATCAGGGGACTCTAATGAAAAACTGTTTTTT
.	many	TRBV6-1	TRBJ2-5	CASGAPGQTKLETQYF	TGTGCCAGCGGTGCGCCGGGACAAACTAAGTTAGAGACCCAGTACTTC
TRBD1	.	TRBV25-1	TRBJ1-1	CASTSRQGASEAFF	TGTGCCAGCACGTCCAGACAGGGGGCGTCTGAAGCTTTCTTT
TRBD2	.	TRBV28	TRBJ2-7	CASSFWSRGVHYEQYF	TGTGCCAGCAGTTTTTGGTCCCGGGGGGTTCACTACGAGCAGTACTTC
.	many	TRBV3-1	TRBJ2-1	CASSQDTVAGNEQFF	TGTGCCAGCAGCCAAGATACGGTAGCTGGAAATGAGCAGTTCTTC
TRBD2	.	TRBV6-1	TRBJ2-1	CASSDSGRAGNEQFF	TGTGCCAGCAGTGACAGCGGGAGGGCCGGGAATGAGCAGTTCTTC